The 25 T cell receptor beta chains below come from one sample, sequenced in a study of cytomegalovirus exposure and HLA in healthy donors. Both 60 Vbeta primers and 13 Jbeta primers went into the PCR. Measured with immunoSEQ multiplex PCR; TCRdb has only the in-frame clones, and not every one. The sample has some 100,000 clones, around 77% seen once; the top ten hold 15% to 20%. The sample taken for sequencing was PBMCs. These receptors all come from a man in his fifties in good health and CMV-seropositive.

The chain uses TRBV5-4 and TRBJ2-7; 11 nucleotides agree with TRBD1. The germline V gene has CDR1 SGHNT and CDR2 YYREEE (reference sequence). The CDR3 runs to 15 residues. Trimming took 4 bases from V and 3 from J; bases not matched to a gene: 6. Here the CDR3 reads CASSRPGQGDYEQYF. The CDR3 DNA reads as TGTGCCAGCAGCCGACCGGGACAGGGGGACTACGAGCAGTACTTC.

The chain links TRBV5-1 to TRBJ1-5, with 8 positions matching TRBD1. Germline trimming cut 2 bases from V and 7 bases from J; bases unmatched to any gene: 5. The CDR3 sequence is 14 residues long. From germline, CDR1 is SGHRS and CDR2 YFSETQ. This CDR3 reads CASSLEQGGQPQHF. DNA for the CDR3: TGCGCCAGCAGCTTAGAACAGGGGGGGCAGCCCCAGCATTTT.

A single count supports this clone. V and J are TRBV28 and TRBJ1-1; tentative D call: TRBD1 (5 bases). Trimming left V 4 bases short and J 5 bases short, with 14 bases between. The CDR3 has 14 residues. CDR1 is MDHEN and CDR2 is SYDVKM in the germline V gene. The CDR3 DNA reads as TGTGCCAGCAGTTCCTTCGGGGGGGGGACTGAAGCTTTCTTT. Encoded protein: CASSSFGGGTEAFF. The complete variable domain, with remaining parts taken from reference TRBV28 and TRBJ1-1, reads DVKVTQSSRYLVKRTGEKVFLECVQDMDHENMFWYRQDPGLGLRLIYFSYDVKMKEKGDIPEGYSVSREKKERFSLILESASTNQTSMYLCASSSFGGGTEAFFGQGTRLTVV.

The chain is built from TRBV7-2 and TRBJ2-7, with TRBD1 matching 7 bases. This CDR3 has 15 amino acids. The V and J ends lost 5 bases and 2 bases, in that order; junction bases with no gene match: 9. The V gene's germline CDR1 is SGHTA and CDR2 FQGNSA. CDR3 region: CASSQQRGGPYEQYF. The CDR3 DNA is TGTGCCAGCAGCCAACAGCGAGGGGGCCCCTACGAGCAGTACTTC.

CDR3 sequence (DNA): TGTGCCAGCAGCCACGACAGTATGAATGGCTACACCTTC. Protein: CASSHDSMNGYTF. The chain is built from TRBV11-3 and TRBJ1-2, with D possibly TRBD1 on 5 matching bases. The germline V and J ends were trimmed by 5 bases and 6 bases, with 13 bases remaining between them. Germline CDR1 is SGHNT and CDR2 is YENEEA. The CDR3 runs 13 residues.

This clone was seen only a few times. The sample carries other DNA sequences with the same CDR3. This chain joins TRBV27 and TRBJ2-7, with D possibly being TRBD2 (6 bases). The V end lost 5 bases, the J end lost 1 base, and 9 bases lay between the germline ends. This CDR3 is 13 amino acids long. CDR1 is MNHEY and CDR2 is SMNVEV in the germline V gene (reference sequence). CDR3 DNA: TGTGCCAGCAGTAGGGACTCATCCTACGAGCAGTACTTC. Amino acid sequence: CASSRDSSYEQYF.

The chain uses TRBV11-3 and TRBJ1-1, with 7 bases lining up with TRBD1. Germline V CDR1 and CDR2: SGHNT, YENEEA. The CDR3 runs 14 residues. Unmatched junction bases numbered 6, after V lost 5 bases and J lost 3 bases. The CDR3 sequence is CASSGMTGYTEAFF. As DNA, the CDR3 is TGTGCCAGCAGCGGAATGACAGGGTACACTGAAGCTTTCTTT.

A word on this clone: Other DNA sequences in this sample translate to the same CDR3. The V and J genes are TRBV7-9 and TRBJ2-7, with 8 bases lining up with TRBD2. Germline CDR1 is SEHNR and CDR2 is FQNEAQ (reference sequence). Losses at the gene ends were 0 bases for V and 5 bases for J; bases not matched to a gene: 9. This CDR3 spans 16 amino acids. The CDR3, as DNA: TGTGCCAGCAGCTTAGCGTCTGTCGGGAGGGCCCACGAGCAGTACTTC. Protein sequence: CASSLASVGRAHEQYF.

The rearrangement uses TRBV7-2 and TRBJ1-4; maybe TRBD1 (5 bases). Germline assignment: CDR1 SGHTA and CDR2 FQGNSA. The V and J ends lost 1 base and 5 bases respectively, with 11 bases between them. The CDR3 spans 15 residues. The CDR3 DNA reads as TGTGCCAGCAGCTTAGGGACACTCTCAAATGAAAAACTGTTTTTT. It is translated as CASSLGTLSNEKLFF.

The chain combines TRBV6-5 with TRBJ2-7; D uncertain. The V gene's germline CDR1 is MNHEY and CDR2 SVGAGI. The CDR3 consists of 15 residues. The V and J ends lost 0 bases and 2 bases respectively, with 11 bases between them. The chain's CDR3 is CASSYSSAFAYEQYF. The CDR3 nucleotides are TGTGCCAGCAGTTACTCCAGCGCCTTTGCCTACGAGCAGTACTTC.

The chain has TRBV18 and TRBJ2-7; perhaps TRBD1 as D (5 bases). CDR1 is KGHSH, CDR2 LQKENI, per germline. The CDR3 has 14 residues. The V gene lost 3 bases and the J gene lost 6 bases, with 15 bases spanning the gap. The CDR3 spells CASSPARAWVEQYF. For the CDR3, the DNA is TGTGCCAGCTCACCGGCCAGGGCTTGGGTCGAGCAGTACTTC.

V usage is TRBV7-9 and J usage is TRBJ1-1; D ambiguous. The CDR3 is 14 residues long. CDR1 and CDR2 (germline): SEHNR, FQNEAQ (reference sequence). Trimming stripped 4 bases from V and 1 base from J, with 10 bases between. The CDR3 nucleotides read TGTGCCAGCAGCTCCCTCGGAGGGAACACTGAAGCTTTCTTT. Protein product: CASSSLGGNTEAFF.

The chain combines TRBV11-2 with TRBJ2-1; 12 bases map to TRBD2. Trimming cost V 5 bases and J 3 bases; bases outside gene matches: 5. CDR1 and CDR2 (germline): SGHAT, FQNNGV. The CDR3 has 16 residues. The CDR3 DNA reads TGTGCCAGCAGCATCCGACTAGCGGGAGTCTACAATGAGCAGTTCTTC. Translation: CASSIRLAGVYNEQFF.

The V call is TRBV27, the J call TRBJ2-1; 8 bases fit TRBD1. V was pared by 1 base and J by 6 bases, with 5 bases of the junction left unmatched. The CDR3 is 15 amino acids. Looked up from germline, CDR1 is MNHEY and CDR2 is SMNVEV (reference sequence). The CDR3 sequence is CASSLLQGAGNEQFF. DNA of the CDR3: TGTGCCAGCAGTTTATTGCAGGGGGCGGGCAATGAGCAGTTCTTC.

The count of this clone is one. The chain recombines TRBV28 with TRBJ1-2, with 9 bases lining up with TRBD1. From germline, CDR1 is MDHEN and CDR2 SYDVKM. The V and J ends lost 3 bases and 2 bases, in that order; junction bases with no gene match: 4. The CDR3 contains 15 residues. The CDR3 DNA reads as TGTGCCAGCAGTTTTTCGGACAGGGGCAACTATGGCTACACCTTC. Its translation is CASSFSDRGNYGYTF.

About this clone: Relative to the germline gene, one junction end is altered; a read error may explain this. The chain links TRBV5-8 to TRBJ1-5; D is ambiguous. The germline CDR1 and CDR2 sequences are SGHTS and YDEGEE. The CDR3 loop spans 14 amino acids. CDR3 residues: CAGSLRASNQPQHF. CDR3 coding DNA: TGTGCCGGCAGCTTGCGAGCTTCCAATCAGCCCCAGCATTTT.

The chain recombines TRBV27 with TRBJ2-2; possible D gene TRBD2, 6 bases. The CDR3 runs 16 residues. The germline CDR1 and CDR2 sequences are MNHEY and SMNVEV (reference sequence). With 5 bases removed from V and 8 bases from J, the gap between germline ends came to 21 bases. For the CDR3, the DNA is TGTGCCAGCAGTGTTTGGGCCTCGGCGGGGCCGGGGGAGCTGTTTTTT. It encodes CASSVWASAGPGELFF.

In DNA form, the CDR3 reads TGCAGCGTGGTTACAGGGGAAGGCTCCTACGAGCAGTACTTC. Amino acid sequence: CSVVTGEGSYEQYF. The chain links TRBV29-1 to TRBJ2-5, with TRBD1 identical over 7 bases. The J call is doubtful: the DNA matches TRBJ2-7 better. The CDR3 is made up of 14 amino acids. CDR1 and CDR2 from the germline V gene are SQVTM and ANQGSEA.

This rearrangement joins TRBV27 to TRBJ1-2; TRBD1 is a possible D gene (5 bases). V shed 9 bases and J shed 3 bases, with 11 bases lying between them. The CDR3 consists of 12 residues. CDR1 MNHEY and CDR2 SMNVEV come from the germline V gene (reference sequence). The CDR3 sequence is CASKGTDYGYTF. The CDR3 bases are TGTGCCAGTAAAGGGACTGACTATGGCTACACCTTC.

The chain carries TRBV4-2 and TRBJ2-1, with D uncertain. Germline CDR1 LGHNA, CDR2 YNFKEQ. The CDR3 runs to 16 residues. The V end was cut by 0 bases, the J end by 6 bases, with 15 bases between. DNA for the CDR3: TGTGCCAGCAGCCAAGATAACGCCTGGCCCCTCAATGAGCAGTTCTTC. This gives the protein CASSQDNAWPLNEQFF.

This clone has only a few counts. This chain connects TRBV27 to TRBJ2-5; the D is unclear. With 6 bases removed from V and 2 bases from J, the gap between germline ends came to 4 bases. CDR1 MNHEY and CDR2 SMNVEV come from the germline V gene (reference sequence). This CDR3 has 11 residues. CDR3 protein: CASRLQETQYF. CDR3 coding DNA: TGTGCCAGCAGGCTACAAGAGACCCAGTACTTC.

This clone was observed a single time. The chain uses TRBV4-2 and TRBJ2-5; 9 bases map to TRBD2. The germline V gene has CDR1 LGHNA and CDR2 YNFKEQ. The ends lost 0 bases at V and 5 bases at J; junction bases unmatched: 13. There are 18 residues in the CDR3. The CDR3 protein is CASSQEEGVSGRTETQYF. The CDR3 region has the DNA TGTGCCAGCAGCCAAGAGGAGGGGGTCAGCGGGAGGACGGAGACCCAGTACTTC.

This clone showed up just once. The chain recombines TRBV28 with TRBJ1-5, with D possibly being TRBD1 (6 bases). Trimming took 6 bases from V and 0 from J, leaving 9 bases between them. The CDR3 is made up of 14 amino acids. From germline, CDR1 is MDHEN and CDR2 SYDVKM. CDR3 amino acids: CASSRGNSNQPQHF. The CDR3, as DNA: TGTGCCAGCAGCAGGGGTAATAGCAATCAGCCCCAGCATTTT.

The chain carries TRBV5-1 and TRBJ1-6; TRBD1 aligns across 7 bases. Trimming took 4 bases from V and 0 from J; bases not matched to a gene: 7. The CDR3 covers 17 residues. Germline CDR1 SGHRS, CDR2 YFSETQ. Written as DNA, the CDR3 is TGCGCCAGCAGCAGCCGACAGGGAAGCTCCTATAATTCACCCCTCCACTTT. Translated: CASSSRQGSSYNSPLHF.

The chain combines TRBV7-9 with TRBJ2-7; 9 nucleotides match TRBD1. The CDR3 totals 13 residues. V lost 5 bases to trimming and J lost 6 bases; unmatched junction nucleotides: 5. Germline V gene data show CDR1 as SEHNR and CDR2 as FQNEAQ (reference sequence). The DNA of the CDR3 is TGTGCCAGCAGCCGACAGGGGGAGGGCGAGCAGTACTTC. This codes for CASSRQGEGEQYF.